This T cell receptor beta chain was captured by sequencing in a study of cytomegalovirus exposure and HLA in healthy donors. This CDR3 is built from 14 residues. CDR1 and CDR2 (germline): SGHAT, FQNNGV. Trimming at V came to 3 bases and at J to 3 bases, leaving 4 bases not matched to a gene. It was with 60 Vbeta and 13 Jbeta primers that the PCR ran. The assay was immunoSEQ multiplex PCR, and TCRdb's table has in-frame clones only and misses some. The profile covers approximately 120,000 clones, with about 76% appearing a single time and roughly 13% taken by the ten largest. The chain couples TRBV11-2 to TRBJ2-7; 8 bases map to TRBD2. The sequence was obtained from a woman aged 55-70 years in good health and CMV-seropositive. Input material: PBMCs. The CDR3 DNA reads as TGTGCCAGCAGCTTCGGACTAGCTTACTACGAGCAGTACTTC. Translating it yields CASSFGLAYYEQYF.